A selection of T cell receptor beta chains follows, all from one sample in a study of blood T cell repertoires in COVID-19. The data were produced by immunoSEQ multiplex PCR, yet TCRdb's version contains in-frame clones alone and is incomplete. The sample includes 25,000 to 30,000 clones, more than 70% seen only once; the top ten take 2.7%. Sequences were obtained from peripheral blood. The receptors come from a human donor in a cohort sampled during active COVID-19. Both conserved end residues are part of each CDR3. The order of the fields is CDR3 length, clone size, D gene, V gene, J gene, CDR3 DNA, CDR3 protein. A D gene is named only where the DNA matches it firmly. Size is omitted from some rows. Given values are once, few, many or a class for expanded clones.

CDR3 length: 15
clone size: -
D gene: -
V gene: TRBV6-5
J gene: TRBJ1-2
CDR3 DNA: TGTGCCAGCAGCCTTTCCTTCAGGGTCCCATATGGCTACACCTTC
CDR3 protein: CASSLSFRVPYGYTF

CDR3 length: 15
clone size: -
D gene: -
V gene: TRBV2
J gene: TRBJ2-2
CDR3 DNA: TGTGCCAGCAGTGATCAGGGGCTGAACACCGGGGAGCTGTTTTTT
CDR3 protein: CASSDQGLNTGELFF

CDR3 length: 16
clone size: -
D gene: -
V gene: TRBV5-1
J gene: TRBJ1-2
CDR3 DNA: TGCGCCAGCAGCTTGTCCCGTACCCGACCTGAGGATGGCTACACCTTC
CDR3 protein: CASSLSRTRPEDGYTF

CDR3 length: 13
clone size: -
D gene: -
V gene: TRBV5-5
J gene: TRBJ1-6
CDR3 DNA: TGTGCCAGCAGCTCCGTGGCTGATTCACCCCTCCACTTT
CDR3 protein: CASSSVADSPLHF

CDR3 length: 14
clone size: few
D gene: -
V gene: TRBV5-4
J gene: TRBJ1-1
CDR3 DNA: TGTGCCAGCAGCTTGGCCCCCAGGGACACTGAAGCTTTCTTT
CDR3 protein: CASSLAPRDTEAFF

CDR3 length: 17
clone size: -
D gene: TRBD1
V gene: TRBV6-2/TRBV6-3
J gene: TRBJ1-1
CDR3 DNA: TGTGCCAGCAGTCCCCTATACGGGACAGGGGGAAATACTGAAGCTTTCTTT
CDR3 protein: CASSPLYGTGGNTEAFF

CDR3 length: 13
clone size: -
D gene: -
V gene: TRBV7-3
J gene: TRBJ1-3
CDR3 DNA: TGTGCCAGCAGCCCGTCCTCTGGAAACACCATATATTTT
CDR3 protein: CASSPSSGNTIYF

CDR3 length: 16
clone size: -
D gene: -
V gene: TRBV19
J gene: TRBJ1-3
CDR3 DNA: TGTGCCAGTAGTCCCATACAGGGCCACTCTGGAAACACCATATATTTT
CDR3 protein: CASSPIQGHSGNTIYF

CDR3 length: 15
clone size: -
D gene: -
V gene: TRBV6-1
J gene: TRBJ1-1
CDR3 DNA: TGTGCCAGCAGTGAATACTCAGGGACATCAACTGAAGCTTTCTTT
CDR3 protein: CASSEYSGTSTEAFF

CDR3 length: 15
clone size: -
D gene: TRBD1
V gene: TRBV18
J gene: TRBJ2-5
CDR3 DNA: TGTGCCAGCTCACCACCGAACACAGGGGTGCAGACCCAGTACTTC
CDR3 protein: CASSPPNTGVQTQYF

CDR3 length: 15
clone size: -
D gene: -
V gene: TRBV9
J gene: TRBJ2-3
CDR3 DNA: TGTGCCAGCAGCGTAGAGATACATGGCACAGATACGCAGTATTTT
CDR3 protein: CASSVEIHGTDTQYF

CDR3 length: 13
clone size: -
D gene: -
V gene: TRBV12-3/TRBV12-4
J gene: TRBJ2-1
CDR3 DNA: TGTGCCAGCAGTTTAAGAGGGGGACCTGAGCAGTTCTTC
CDR3 protein: CASSLRGGPEQFF

CDR3 length: 14
clone size: once
D gene: -
V gene: TRBV7-8
J gene: TRBJ2-3
CDR3 DNA: TGTGCCAGCAGCTTATTGCCAGTCCCAGATACGCAGTATTTT
CDR3 protein: CASSLLPVPDTQYF

CDR3 length: 12
clone size: -
D gene: -
V gene: TRBV6-6
J gene: TRBJ2-7
CDR3 DNA: TGTGCCAGCAGTTCGGTGGGGCCCGAGCAGTACTTC
CDR3 protein: CASSSVGPEQYF

CDR3 length: 13
clone size: -
D gene: TRBD1
V gene: TRBV19
J gene: TRBJ1-1
CDR3 DNA: TGTGCCAGTAGGACAGGGGGTAGGACTGAAGCTTTCTTT
CDR3 protein: CASRTGGRTEAFF

CDR3 length: 15
clone size: medium-sized
D gene: -
V gene: TRBV6-5
J gene: TRBJ1-1
CDR3 DNA: TGTGCCAGCAGTTACTCGAACAGGATGAACACTGAAGCTTTCTTT
CDR3 protein: CASSYSNRMNTEAFF

CDR3 length: 16
clone size: -
D gene: TRBD2
V gene: TRBV19
J gene: TRBJ2-1
CDR3 DNA: TGTGCCAGTAGTATGGGACTAGCGGGGGGTATGAATGAGCAGTTCTTC
CDR3 protein: CASSMGLAGGMNEQFF

CDR3 length: 12
clone size: -
D gene: -
V gene: TRBV10-3
J gene: TRBJ2-7
CDR3 DNA: TGTGCCATCAGTGAGTCGACCAGGGCGCAGTACTTC
CDR3 protein: CAISESTRAQYF

CDR3 length: 11
clone size: -
D gene: TRBD1
V gene: TRBV29-1
J gene: TRBJ2-1
CDR3 DNA: TGCAGCGTTCTTCTGGGACAGTCCCAGTTCTTC
CDR3 protein: CSVLLGQSQFF

CDR3 length: 13
clone size: -
D gene: -
V gene: TRBV12-3/TRBV12-4
J gene: TRBJ1-2
CDR3 DNA: TGTGCCAGCAGTTCCAGGTTTAGCTATGGCTACACCTTC
CDR3 protein: CASSSRFSYGYTF

CDR3 length: 12
clone size: -
D gene: TRBD1
V gene: TRBV10-3
J gene: TRBJ1-2
CDR3 DNA: TGTGCCATTTGGACAGGGGAGAACGGCTACACCTTC
CDR3 protein: CAIWTGENGYTF

CDR3 length: 14
clone size: -
D gene: TRBD1
V gene: TRBV18
J gene: TRBJ2-5
CDR3 DNA: TGTGCCAGCTCACCACCGGACAGGGGGGAGACCCAGTACTTC
CDR3 protein: CASSPPDRGETQYF

CDR3 length: 14
clone size: -
D gene: -
V gene: TRBV5-5
J gene: TRBJ1-6
CDR3 DNA: TGTGCCAGCAGCTTTTCCACAGGGTCTTCACCCCTCCACTTT
CDR3 protein: CASSFSTGSSPLHF

CDR3 length: 13
clone size: -
D gene: TRBD1
V gene: TRBV6-4
J gene: TRBJ1-6
CDR3 DNA: TGTGCCAGCAGTGTTCGACAGGGTTCACCCCTCCACTTT
CDR3 protein: CASSVRQGSPLHF

CDR3 length: 12
clone size: -
D gene: -
V gene: TRBV6-5
J gene: TRBJ2-7
CDR3 DNA: TGTGCCAGCGGGGGGGGGCCCTACGAGCAGTACTTC
CDR3 protein: CASGGGPYEQYF

CDR3 length: 15
clone size: -
D gene: TRBD2
V gene: TRBV4-2
J gene: TRBJ2-3
CDR3 DNA: TGTGCCAGCAGCCTTGCGGGGGAAAGCACAGATACGCAGTATTTT
CDR3 protein: CASSLAGESTDTQYF

CDR3 length: 14
clone size: -
D gene: TRBD1
V gene: TRBV7-9
J gene: TRBJ1-2
CDR3 DNA: TGTGCCAGCAGCTTAGGACAGGGCTGGCCTGGCTACACCTTC
CDR3 protein: CASSLGQGWPGYTF

CDR3 length: 12
clone size: -
D gene: -
V gene: TRBV7-9
J gene: TRBJ1-2
CDR3 DNA: TGTGCCAGCAGCCTAAACGTCTATGGCTACACCTTC
CDR3 protein: CASSLNVYGYTF

CDR3 length: 14
clone size: -
D gene: TRBD1
V gene: TRBV2
J gene: TRBJ1-1
CDR3 DNA: TGTGCCAGCAGCGACCTAACAGGGGTCACTGAAGCTTTCTTT
CDR3 protein: CASSDLTGVTEAFF

CDR3 length: 13
clone size: -
D gene: -
V gene: TRBV7-2
J gene: TRBJ2-3
CDR3 DNA: TGTGCCAGCAGCTTGGACTACACAGATACGCAGTATTTT
CDR3 protein: CASSLDYTDTQYF

CDR3 length: 15
clone size: few
D gene: -
V gene: TRBV4-1
J gene: TRBJ1-2
CDR3 DNA: TGCGCCAGCAGCCAAGATGTAGCCTATAACTATGGCTACACCTTC
CDR3 protein: CASSQDVAYNYGYTF

CDR3 length: 13
clone size: -
D gene: -
V gene: TRBV7-5
J gene: TRBJ1-6
CDR3 DNA: TGTGCCAGAAACACAGGTTCTAATTCACCCCTCCACTTT
CDR3 protein: CARNTGSNSPLHF

CDR3 length: 14
clone size: few
D gene: TRBD1
V gene: TRBV4-3
J gene: TRBJ1-2
CDR3 DNA: TGCGCCAGCAGCCAAGTAGGACAGGTCTATGGCTACACCTTC
CDR3 protein: CASSQVGQVYGYTF

CDR3 length: 14
clone size: -
D gene: -
V gene: TRBV4-1
J gene: TRBJ2-7
CDR3 DNA: TGCGCCAGCAGCCACCGACAGGCTGGCTACGAGCAGTACTTC
CDR3 protein: CASSHRQAGYEQYF

CDR3 length: 19
clone size: -
D gene: -
V gene: TRBV6-1
J gene: TRBJ1-4
CDR3 DNA: TGTGCCAGCAGTGTATCGGGGGGGGCGGCTGGAGGCACTAATGAAAAACTGTTTTTT
CDR3 protein: CASSVSGGAAGGTNEKLFF

CDR3 length: 16
clone size: -
D gene: TRBD2
V gene: TRBV5-1
J gene: TRBJ2-3
CDR3 DNA: TGCGCCAGCAGACTAGCGGGGGGGCTCGACACAGATACGCAGTATTTT
CDR3 protein: CASRLAGGLDTDTQYF

CDR3 length: 13
clone size: -
D gene: -
V gene: TRBV5-4
J gene: TRBJ1-6
CDR3 DNA: TGTGCCAGCAGCTTTTCAGATAATTCACCCCTCCACTTT
CDR3 protein: CASSFSDNSPLHF

CDR3 length: 16
clone size: -
D gene: -
V gene: TRBV19
J gene: TRBJ2-1
CDR3 DNA: TGTGCCAGTAGTAGGGACGGCGGGGTAATCGACAATGAGCAGTTCTTC
CDR3 protein: CASSRDGGVIDNEQFF

CDR3 length: 13
clone size: -
D gene: -
V gene: TRBV6-2/TRBV6-3
J gene: TRBJ2-1
CDR3 DNA: TGTGCCAGCAGTTACTCGATGGGGAGTGAGCAGTTCTTC
CDR3 protein: CASSYSMGSEQFF

CDR3 length: 13
clone size: -
D gene: -
V gene: TRBV3-1/TRBV3-2
J gene: TRBJ1-1
CDR3 DNA: TGTGCCAGCAGCCAGGCTCGATTCACTGAAGCTTTCTTT
CDR3 protein: CASSQARFTEAFF

CDR3 length: 14
clone size: -
D gene: TRBD2
V gene: TRBV7-9
J gene: TRBJ2-3
CDR3 DNA: TGTGCCAGCAGCTTGACTAGCGGCACAGATACGCAGTATTTT
CDR3 protein: CASSLTSGTDTQYF

CDR3 length: 17
clone size: -
D gene: -
V gene: TRBV21-1
J gene: TRBJ2-2
CDR3 DNA: TGTGCCAGCAGCAAGAGGGACTCGACAGGGGACACCGGGGAGCTGTTTTTT
CDR3 protein: CASSKRDSTGDTGELFF

CDR3 length: 14
clone size: -
D gene: TRBD1
V gene: TRBV19
J gene: TRBJ1-2
CDR3 DNA: TGTGCCAGTAGTGCGACAGGGGGACCAGATGGCTACACCTTC
CDR3 protein: CASSATGGPDGYTF

CDR3 length: 15
clone size: -
D gene: TRBD2
V gene: TRBV2
J gene: TRBJ2-3
CDR3 DNA: TGTGCCAGCAGTTATAGCGGGGGGAGTCCAGATACGCAGTATTTT
CDR3 protein: CASSYSGGSPDTQYF

CDR3 length: 16
clone size: -
D gene: TRBD2
V gene: TRBV19
J gene: TRBJ2-5
CDR3 DNA: TGTGCCAGTACCAAGGGTGTTTCGGGGGGTCAAGAGACCCAGTACTTC
CDR3 protein: CASTKGVSGGQETQYF

CDR3 length: 13
clone size: -
D gene: TRBD1
V gene: TRBV30
J gene: TRBJ2-7
CDR3 DNA: TGTGCCTGGAGCGACAGGGGCGGTAGCGAGCAGTACTTC
CDR3 protein: CAWSDRGGSEQYF

CDR3 length: 16
clone size: -
D gene: -
V gene: TRBV7-3
J gene: TRBJ1-3
CDR3 DNA: TGTGCCAGCAGCTTAGGGAGTACAGCTGCTGGAAACACCATATATTTT
CDR3 protein: CASSLGSTAAGNTIYF

CDR3 length: 15
clone size: -
D gene: -
V gene: TRBV11-2
J gene: TRBJ1-4
CDR3 DNA: TGTGCCAGCCGCCGAATTGAGGGATATAATGAAAAACTGTTTTTT
CDR3 protein: CASRRIEGYNEKLFF

CDR3 length: 14
clone size: -
D gene: TRBD1
V gene: TRBV18
J gene: TRBJ1-1
CDR3 DNA: TGTGCCAGCTCACCATACAGGGGCATATCTGAAGCTTTCTTT
CDR3 protein: CASSPYRGISEAFF

CDR3 length: 15
clone size: -
D gene: TRBD1
V gene: TRBV19
J gene: TRBJ2-3
CDR3 DNA: TGTGCCAGTAGTGGACAGGGTTTTGTCGCAGATACGCAGTATTTT
CDR3 protein: CASSGQGFVADTQYF

CDR3 length: 16
clone size: -
D gene: TRBD2
V gene: TRBV27
J gene: TRBJ2-3
CDR3 DNA: TGTGCCAGCAGTCCCGGGGGGGCCGGGGACACAGATACGCAGTATTTT
CDR3 protein: CASSPGGAGDTDTQYF

CDR3 length: 15
clone size: -
D gene: -
V gene: TRBV7-2
J gene: TRBJ2-5
CDR3 DNA: TGTGCCAGCAGCTTGGGCGGGACTTGGCTTTTGACCCAGTACTTC
CDR3 protein: CASSLGGTWLLTQYF

CDR3 length: 13
clone size: -
D gene: -
V gene: TRBV4-1
J gene: TRBJ1-2
CDR3 DNA: TGCGCCAGCAGCCAAGATGCAGGGTCGGTCTACACCTTC
CDR3 protein: CASSQDAGSVYTF

CDR3 length: 13
clone size: -
D gene: -
V gene: TRBV9
J gene: TRBJ2-5
CDR3 DNA: TGTGCCAGCAGCGTAGGAGGGAAAGAGACCCAGTACTTC
CDR3 protein: CASSVGGKETQYF

CDR3 length: 12
clone size: -
D gene: -
V gene: TRBV27
J gene: TRBJ2-1
CDR3 DNA: TGTGCCAGCCGGGGATCCTACAATGAGCAGTTCTTC
CDR3 protein: CASRGSYNEQFF

CDR3 length: 14
clone size: -
D gene: TRBD1
V gene: TRBV5-1
J gene: TRBJ2-3
CDR3 DNA: TGCGCCAGCAGTAACGGACAGGGAGGTGATACGCAGTATTTT
CDR3 protein: CASSNGQGGDTQYF

CDR3 length: 15
clone size: few
D gene: -
V gene: TRBV5-4
J gene: TRBJ1-1
CDR3 DNA: TGTGCCAGCAGCCGGGTGGGTACACTGAACACTGAAGCTTTCTTT
CDR3 protein: CASSRVGTLNTEAFF

CDR3 length: 18
clone size: -
D gene: TRBD1
V gene: TRBV11-2
J gene: TRBJ1-6
CDR3 DNA: TGTGCCAGCAGCCTGCCAGGGGGCGGACGCTCCTATAATTCACCCCTCCACTTT
CDR3 protein: CASSLPGGGRSYNSPLHF

CDR3 length: 16
clone size: -
D gene: -
V gene: TRBV21-1
J gene: TRBJ2-3
CDR3 DNA: TGTGCCAGCAGCAAAGCGGACGGCAGGGAGGGGGATACGCAGTATTTT
CDR3 protein: CASSKADGREGDTQYF